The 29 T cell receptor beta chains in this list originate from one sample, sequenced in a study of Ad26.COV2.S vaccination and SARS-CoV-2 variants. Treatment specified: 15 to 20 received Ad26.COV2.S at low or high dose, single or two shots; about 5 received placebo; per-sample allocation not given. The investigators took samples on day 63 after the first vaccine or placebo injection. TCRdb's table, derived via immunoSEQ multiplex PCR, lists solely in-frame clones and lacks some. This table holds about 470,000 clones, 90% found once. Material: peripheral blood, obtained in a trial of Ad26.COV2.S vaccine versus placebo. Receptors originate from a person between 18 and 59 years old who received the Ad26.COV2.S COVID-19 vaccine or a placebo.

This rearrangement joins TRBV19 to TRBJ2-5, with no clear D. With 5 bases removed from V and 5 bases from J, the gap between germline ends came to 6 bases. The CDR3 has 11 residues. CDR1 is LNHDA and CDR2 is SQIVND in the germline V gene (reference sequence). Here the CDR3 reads CASSASETQYF. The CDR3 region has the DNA TGTGCCAGTAGTGCCTCGGAGACCCAGTACTTC.

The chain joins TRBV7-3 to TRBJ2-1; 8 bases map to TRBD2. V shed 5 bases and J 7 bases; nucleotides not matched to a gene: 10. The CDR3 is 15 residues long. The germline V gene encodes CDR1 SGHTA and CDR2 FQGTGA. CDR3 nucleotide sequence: TGTGCCAGCAGCCGCAGCGGGAGAATCGGGAATGAGCAGTTCTTC. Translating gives CASSRSGRIGNEQFF. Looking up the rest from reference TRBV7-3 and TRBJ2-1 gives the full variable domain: GAGVSQTPSNKVTEKGKYVELRCDPISGHTALYWYRQSLGQGPEFLIYFQGTGAADDSGLPNDRFFAVRPEGSVSTLKIQRTERGDSAVYLCASSRSGRIGNEQFFGPGTRLTVL.

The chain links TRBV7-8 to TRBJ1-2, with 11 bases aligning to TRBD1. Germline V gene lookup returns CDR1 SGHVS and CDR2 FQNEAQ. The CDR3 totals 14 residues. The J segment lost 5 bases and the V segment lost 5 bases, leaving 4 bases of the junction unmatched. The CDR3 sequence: CASSRDRGRYGYTF. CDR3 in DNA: TGTGCCAGCAGCCGGGACAGGGGGAGGTATGGCTACACCTTC.

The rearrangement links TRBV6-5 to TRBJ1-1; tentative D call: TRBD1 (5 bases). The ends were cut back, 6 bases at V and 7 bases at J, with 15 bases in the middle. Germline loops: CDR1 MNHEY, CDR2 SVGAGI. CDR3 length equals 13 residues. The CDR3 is CASSLLRQSEAFF. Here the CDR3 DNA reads TGTGCCAGCAGCCTCTTACGACAGAGTGAAGCTTTCTTT.

The CDR3 loop reads CASSLVSPAWTVSSGNTIYF. The CDR3, as DNA: TGTGCCAGCAGTTTGGTAAGCCCGGCCTGGACGGTGAGCTCTGGAAACACCATATATTTT. The rearrangement joins TRBV28 to TRBJ1-3; D gene ambiguous. The germline CDR1 and CDR2 sequences are MDHEN and SYDVKM. The CDR3 totals 20 residues. Trimming took 3 bases from V and 0 from J, leaving 24 bases between them.

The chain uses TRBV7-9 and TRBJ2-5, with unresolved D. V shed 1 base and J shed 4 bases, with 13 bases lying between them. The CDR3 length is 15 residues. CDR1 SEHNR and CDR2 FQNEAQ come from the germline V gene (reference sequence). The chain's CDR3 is CASSLGVGERETQYF. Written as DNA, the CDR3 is TGTGCCAGCAGCTTAGGGGTTGGGGAACGAGAGACCCAGTACTTC.

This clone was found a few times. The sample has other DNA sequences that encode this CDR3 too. The CDR3 is CASSSDRDQPQHF. The DNA of the CDR3 is TGTGCCAGCAGCTCGGACAGGGATCAGCCCCAGCATTTT. The rearrangement joins TRBV6-2 or TRBV6-3 to TRBJ1-5, with TRBD1 identical over 8 bases. The CDR3 loop spans 13 amino acids. From germline, CDR1 is MNHEY and CDR2 SVGEGT. The trim removed 6 bases at V and 5 bases at J, leaving 3 bases unmatched.

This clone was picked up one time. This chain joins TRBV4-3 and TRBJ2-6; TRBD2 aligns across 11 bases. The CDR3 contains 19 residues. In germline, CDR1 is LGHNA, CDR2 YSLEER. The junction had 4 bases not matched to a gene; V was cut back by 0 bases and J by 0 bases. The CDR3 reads CASSQDSGRDISGANVLTF. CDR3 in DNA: TGCGCCAGCAGCCAAGATAGCGGGAGGGACATCTCTGGGGCCAACGTCCTGACTTTC.

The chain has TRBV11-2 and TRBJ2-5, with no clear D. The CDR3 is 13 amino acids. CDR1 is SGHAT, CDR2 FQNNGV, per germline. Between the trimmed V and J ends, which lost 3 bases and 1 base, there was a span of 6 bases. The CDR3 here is CASSFTAQETQYF. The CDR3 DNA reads TGTGCCAGCAGCTTTACAGCCCAAGAGACCCAGTACTTC.

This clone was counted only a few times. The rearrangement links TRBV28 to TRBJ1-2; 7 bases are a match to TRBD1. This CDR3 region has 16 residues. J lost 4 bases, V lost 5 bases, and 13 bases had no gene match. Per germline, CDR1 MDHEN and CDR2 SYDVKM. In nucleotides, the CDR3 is TGTGCCAGCAGTGTAACCGGGACAGAGCGGCTCTATGGCTACACCTTC. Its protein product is CASSVTGTERLYGYTF.

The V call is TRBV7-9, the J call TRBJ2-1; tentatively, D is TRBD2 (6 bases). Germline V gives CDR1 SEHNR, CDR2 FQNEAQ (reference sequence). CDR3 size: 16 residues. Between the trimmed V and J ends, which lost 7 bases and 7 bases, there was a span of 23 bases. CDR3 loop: CASTELGGEVVNEQFF. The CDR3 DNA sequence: TGTGCCAGCACGGAACTCGGGGGAGAAGTTGTAAATGAGCAGTTCTTC.

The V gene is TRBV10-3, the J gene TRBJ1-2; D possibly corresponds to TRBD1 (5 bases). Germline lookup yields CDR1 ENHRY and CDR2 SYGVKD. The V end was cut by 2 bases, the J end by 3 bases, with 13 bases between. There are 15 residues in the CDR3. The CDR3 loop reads CAISEAGQGDYGYTF. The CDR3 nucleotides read TGTGCCATCAGTGAGGCGGGCCAGGGCGACTATGGCTACACCTTC.

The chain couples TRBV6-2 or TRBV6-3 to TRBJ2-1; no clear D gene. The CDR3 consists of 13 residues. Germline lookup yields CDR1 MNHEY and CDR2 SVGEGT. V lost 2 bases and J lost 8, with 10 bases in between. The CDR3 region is CASSYNDVDEQFF. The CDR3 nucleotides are TGTGCCAGCAGTTACAACGACGTCGATGAGCAGTTCTTC.

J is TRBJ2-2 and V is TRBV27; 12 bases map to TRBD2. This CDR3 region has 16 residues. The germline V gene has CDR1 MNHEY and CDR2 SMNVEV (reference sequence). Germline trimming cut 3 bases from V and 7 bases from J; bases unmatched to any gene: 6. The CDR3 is CASSFRLAGGDGELFF. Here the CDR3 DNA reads TGTGCCAGCAGTTTTAGGCTAGCGGGAGGGGACGGGGAGCTGTTTTTT.

The CDR3 region has the DNA TGTGCCAGCAGCTTAGAGGCTACCTCTTACGAGCAGTACTTC. It is translated as CASSLEATSYEQYF. The V and J genes are TRBV11-2 and TRBJ2-7; D ambiguous. Germline lookup yields CDR1 SGHAT and CDR2 FQNNGV. V was pared by 0 bases and J by 4 bases, with 10 bases between. This CDR3 spans 14 amino acids. Drawing the rest from reference TRBV11-2 and TRBJ2-7, the complete variable domain is EAGVAQSPRYKIIEKRQSVAFWCNPISGHATLYWYQQILGQGPKLLIQFQNNGVVDDSQLPKDRFSAERLKGVDSTLKIQPAKLEDSAVYLCASSLEATSYEQYFGPGTRLTVT.

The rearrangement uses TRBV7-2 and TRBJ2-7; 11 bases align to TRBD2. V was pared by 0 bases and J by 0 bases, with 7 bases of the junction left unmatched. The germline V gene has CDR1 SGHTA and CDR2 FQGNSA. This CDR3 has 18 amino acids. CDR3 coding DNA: TGTGCCAGCAGCTTAGCGTTACCGACTAGCGGGACCTCCTACGAGCAGTACTTC. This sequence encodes CASSLALPTSGTSYEQYF.

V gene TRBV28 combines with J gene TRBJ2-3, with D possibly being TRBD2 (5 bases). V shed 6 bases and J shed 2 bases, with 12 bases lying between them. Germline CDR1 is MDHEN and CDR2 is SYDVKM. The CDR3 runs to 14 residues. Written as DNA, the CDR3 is TGTGCCAGCAGGGTTAAGACTACCACAGATACGCAGTATTTT. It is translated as CASRVKTTTDTQYF.

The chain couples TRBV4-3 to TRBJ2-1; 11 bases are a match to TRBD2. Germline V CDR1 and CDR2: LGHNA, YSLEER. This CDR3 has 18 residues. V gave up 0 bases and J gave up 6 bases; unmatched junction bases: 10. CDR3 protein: CASSQEGLAGGPGNEQFF. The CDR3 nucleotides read TGCGCCAGCAGCCAAGAGGGTTTAGCGGGAGGGCCGGGCAATGAGCAGTTCTTC.

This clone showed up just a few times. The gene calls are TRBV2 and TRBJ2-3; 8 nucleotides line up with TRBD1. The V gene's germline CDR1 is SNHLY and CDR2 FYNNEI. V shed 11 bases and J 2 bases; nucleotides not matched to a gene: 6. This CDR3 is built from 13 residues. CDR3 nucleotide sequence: TGTGCCGGACAGGGCCCATTCACAGATACGCAGTATTTT. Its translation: CAGQGPFTDTQYF.

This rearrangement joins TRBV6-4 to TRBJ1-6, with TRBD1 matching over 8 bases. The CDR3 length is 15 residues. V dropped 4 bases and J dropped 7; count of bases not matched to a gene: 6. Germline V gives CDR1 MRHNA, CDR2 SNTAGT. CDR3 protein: CASSASDRGNSPLHF. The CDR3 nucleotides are TGTGCCAGCAGTGCGTCAGACAGGGGAAATTCACCCCTCCACTTT.

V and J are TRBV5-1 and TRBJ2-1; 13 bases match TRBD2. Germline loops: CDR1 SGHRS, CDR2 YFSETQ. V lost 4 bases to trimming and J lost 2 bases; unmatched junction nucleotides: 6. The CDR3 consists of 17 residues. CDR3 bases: TGCGCCAGCAGCCCCCGACTAGCGGGAGGACCCTACAATGAGCAGTTCTTC. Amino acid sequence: CASSPRLAGGPYNEQFF.

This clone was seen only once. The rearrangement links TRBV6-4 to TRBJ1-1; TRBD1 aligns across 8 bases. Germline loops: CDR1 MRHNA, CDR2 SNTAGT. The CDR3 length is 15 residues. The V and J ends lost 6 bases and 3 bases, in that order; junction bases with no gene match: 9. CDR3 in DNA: TGTGCCAGCAGGACCCGGACAGGGATGGACACTGAAGCTTTCTTT. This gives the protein CASRTRTGMDTEAFF.

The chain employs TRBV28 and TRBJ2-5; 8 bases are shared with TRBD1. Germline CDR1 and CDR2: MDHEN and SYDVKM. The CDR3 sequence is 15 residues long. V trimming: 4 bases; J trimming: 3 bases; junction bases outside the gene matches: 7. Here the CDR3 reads CASSSHRGTEETQYF. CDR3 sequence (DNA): TGTGCCAGCAGTTCTCACAGGGGGACGGAAGAGACCCAGTACTTC.

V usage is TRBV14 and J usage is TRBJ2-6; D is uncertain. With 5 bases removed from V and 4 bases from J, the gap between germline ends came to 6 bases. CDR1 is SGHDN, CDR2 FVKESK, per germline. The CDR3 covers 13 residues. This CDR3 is CASSLSGANVLTF. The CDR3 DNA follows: TGTGCCAGCAGCTTATCCGGGGCCAACGTCCTGACTTTC.

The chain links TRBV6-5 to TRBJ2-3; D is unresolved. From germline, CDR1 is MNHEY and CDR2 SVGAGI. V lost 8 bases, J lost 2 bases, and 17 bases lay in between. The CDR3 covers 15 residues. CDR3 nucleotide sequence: TGTGCCAGCTGTATTTCCGGTAAACCCACAGATACGCAGTATTTT. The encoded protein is CASCISGKPTDTQYF.

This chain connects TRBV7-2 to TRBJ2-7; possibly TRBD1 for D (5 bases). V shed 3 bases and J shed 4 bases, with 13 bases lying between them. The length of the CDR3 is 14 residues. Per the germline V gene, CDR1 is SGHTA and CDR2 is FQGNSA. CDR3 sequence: CASSFDSRAYEQYF. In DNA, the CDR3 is TGTGCCAGCAGCTTTGACAGTAGAGCTTACGAGCAGTACTTC.

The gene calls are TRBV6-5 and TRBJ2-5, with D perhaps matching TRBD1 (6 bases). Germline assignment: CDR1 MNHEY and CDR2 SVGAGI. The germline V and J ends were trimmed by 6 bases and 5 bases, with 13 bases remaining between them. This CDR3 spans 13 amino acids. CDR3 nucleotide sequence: TGTGCCAGCAGCCAATGGACAGAGGAGACCCAGTACTTC. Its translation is CASSQWTEETQYF.

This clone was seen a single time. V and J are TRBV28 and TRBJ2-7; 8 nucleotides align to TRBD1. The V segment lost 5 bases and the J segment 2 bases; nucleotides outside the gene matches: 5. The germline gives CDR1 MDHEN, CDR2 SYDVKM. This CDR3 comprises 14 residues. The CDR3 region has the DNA TGTGCCAGCAGTCCCCAACAGGGGGCCTACGAGCAGTACTTC. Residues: CASSPQQGAYEQYF.

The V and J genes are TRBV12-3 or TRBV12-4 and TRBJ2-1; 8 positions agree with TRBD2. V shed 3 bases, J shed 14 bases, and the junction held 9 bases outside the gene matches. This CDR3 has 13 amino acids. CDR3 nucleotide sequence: TGTGCCAGCAGTTTTCATCCGGCGGGAGGAAAGTTCTTC. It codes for CASSFHPAGGKFF.